The sequence of this T cell receptor beta chain was determined in a study of blood T cell repertoires in COVID-19. Between the trimmed V and J ends, which lost 8 bases and 1 base, there was a span of 11 bases. Germline CDR1 reads SGHTA; CDR2 reads FQGNSA. The CDR3 length is 13 residues. Assay: immunoSEQ multiplex PCR; the TCRdb copy retains only in-frame clones and omits some. This sample has about 130,000 clones, with about four fifths found just once. This clonotype was obtained from a woman aged 80 or over with acute or convalescent COVID-19. The chain uses TRBV7-2 and TRBJ1-1; no clear D gene. Sequenced sample: peripheral blood. CDR3: CASQLQKNTEAFF. The DNA for the CDR3 is TGTGCCAGCCAGCTACAGAAGAACACTGAAGCTTTCTTT.